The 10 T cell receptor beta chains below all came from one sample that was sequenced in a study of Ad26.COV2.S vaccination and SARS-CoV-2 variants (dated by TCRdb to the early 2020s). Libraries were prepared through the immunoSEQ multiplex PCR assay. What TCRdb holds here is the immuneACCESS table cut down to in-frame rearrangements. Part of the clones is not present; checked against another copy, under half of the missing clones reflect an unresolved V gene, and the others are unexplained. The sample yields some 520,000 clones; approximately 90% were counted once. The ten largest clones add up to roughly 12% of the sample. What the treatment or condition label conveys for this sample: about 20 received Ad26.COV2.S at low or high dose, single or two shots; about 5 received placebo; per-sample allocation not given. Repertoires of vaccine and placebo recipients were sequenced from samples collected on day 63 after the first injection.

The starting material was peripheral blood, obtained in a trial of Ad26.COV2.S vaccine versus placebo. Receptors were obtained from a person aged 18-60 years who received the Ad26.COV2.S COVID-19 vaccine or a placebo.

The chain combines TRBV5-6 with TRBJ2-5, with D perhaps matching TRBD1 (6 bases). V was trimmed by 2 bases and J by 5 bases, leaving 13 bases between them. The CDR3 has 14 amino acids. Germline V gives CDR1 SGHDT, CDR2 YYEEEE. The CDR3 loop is CASSLTTGLETQYF. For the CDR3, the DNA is TGTGCCAGCAGCTTAACTACAGGGTTGGAGACCCAGTACTTC.

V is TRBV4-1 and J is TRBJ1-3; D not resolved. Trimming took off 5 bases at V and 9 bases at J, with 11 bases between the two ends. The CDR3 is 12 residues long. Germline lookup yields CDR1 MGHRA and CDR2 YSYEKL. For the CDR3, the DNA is TGCGCCAGCAGCGATTTCGACACCACCATATATTTT. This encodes CASSDFDTTIYF.

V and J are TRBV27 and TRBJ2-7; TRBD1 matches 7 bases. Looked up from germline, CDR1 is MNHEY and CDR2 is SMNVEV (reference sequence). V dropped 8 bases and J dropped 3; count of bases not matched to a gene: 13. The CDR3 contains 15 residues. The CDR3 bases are TGTGCCAGCCGCCGGTCGGGGACAGCTAACTACGAGCAGTACTTC. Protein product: CASRRSGTANYEQYF.

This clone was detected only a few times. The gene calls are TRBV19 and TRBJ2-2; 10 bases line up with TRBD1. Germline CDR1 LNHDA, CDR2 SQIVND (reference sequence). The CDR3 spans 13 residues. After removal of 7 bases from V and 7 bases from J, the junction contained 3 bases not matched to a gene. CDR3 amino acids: CASTRTGGGELFF. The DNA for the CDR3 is TGTGCCAGTACCCGGACAGGGGGCGGGGAGCTGTTTTTT.

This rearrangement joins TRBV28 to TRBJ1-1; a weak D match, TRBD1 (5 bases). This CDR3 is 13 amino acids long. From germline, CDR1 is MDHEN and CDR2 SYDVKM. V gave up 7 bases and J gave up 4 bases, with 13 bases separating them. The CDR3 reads CASKSPGTTEAFF. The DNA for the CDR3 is TGTGCCAGCAAATCCCCAGGGACCACTGAAGCTTTCTTT.

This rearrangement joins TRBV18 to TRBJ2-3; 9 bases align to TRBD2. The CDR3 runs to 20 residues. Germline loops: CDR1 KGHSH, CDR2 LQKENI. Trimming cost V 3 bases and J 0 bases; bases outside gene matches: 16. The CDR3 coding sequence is TGTGCCAGCTCACCTCTAGCGGGAACCACCATAGACCTTAGCACAGATACGCAGTATTTT. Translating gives CASSPLAGTTIDLSTDTQYF.

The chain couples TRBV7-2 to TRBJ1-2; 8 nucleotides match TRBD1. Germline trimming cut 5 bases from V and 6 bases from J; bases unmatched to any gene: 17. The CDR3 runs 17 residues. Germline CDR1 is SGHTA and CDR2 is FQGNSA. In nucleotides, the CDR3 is TGTGCCAGCAGCCTGAGCAATATTGGACAGGGAGAGGATGGCTACACCTTC. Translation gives CASSLSNIGQGEDGYTF.

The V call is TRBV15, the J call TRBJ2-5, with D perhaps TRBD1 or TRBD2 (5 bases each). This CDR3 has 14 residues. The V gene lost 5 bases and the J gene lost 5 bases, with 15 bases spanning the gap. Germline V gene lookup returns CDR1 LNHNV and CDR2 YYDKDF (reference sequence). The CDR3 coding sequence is TGTGCCACCAGCGGGGGATCCGTTGGGGAGACCCAGTACTTC. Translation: CATSGGSVGETQYF.

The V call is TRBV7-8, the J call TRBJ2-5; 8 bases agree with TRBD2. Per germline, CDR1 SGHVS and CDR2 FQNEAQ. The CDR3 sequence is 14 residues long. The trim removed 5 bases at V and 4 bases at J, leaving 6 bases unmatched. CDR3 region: CASSRATSVETQYF. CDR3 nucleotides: TGTGCCAGCAGCCGTGCGACTAGCGTAGAGACCCAGTACTTC.

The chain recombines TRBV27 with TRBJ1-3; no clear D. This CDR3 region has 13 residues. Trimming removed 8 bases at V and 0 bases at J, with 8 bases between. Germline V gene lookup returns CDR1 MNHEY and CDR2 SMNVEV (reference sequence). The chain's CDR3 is CASFESSGNTIYF. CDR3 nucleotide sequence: TGTGCCAGCTTCGAGAGCTCTGGAAACACCATATATTTT.